This TCR beta chain was profiled in a study of cytomegalovirus exposure and HLA in healthy donors. General study results and limits: With further analysis later on, most CMV-associated TCR beta chains appeared HLA-restricted. Later genetic work tied a missense DCLRE1C variant to beta-chain V and J trimming.

V was trimmed by 3 bases and J by 7 bases, leaving 16 bases between them. The CDR3 is 14 residues long. Germline V gene lookup returns CDR1 MGHDK and CDR2 SYGVNS. Primers: 60 Vbeta forward and 13 Jbeta reverse. The data were produced by immunoSEQ multiplex PCR, yet TCRdb's version contains in-frame clones alone and is incomplete. This sample has some 200,000 clones; 81% occur once, and the top ten carry 3.5% to 4%. As concerns this clone: The antigen is undetermined.

The gene calls are TRBV25-1 and TRBJ2-7; perhaps TRBD2 as D (6 bases). The sample was PBMCs. The TCR originated in a man aged 50 or older in good health and CMV-seronegative. The DNA for the CDR3 is TGTGCCAGCAGTGAGGCGGGGAATTTAGGGGAGCAGTACTTC. Its protein is CASSEAGNLGEQYF.